A selection of T cell receptor beta chains follows, all from one sample in a study of CD8+CD57+ T cells in acquired aplastic anemia. MiXCR, run by TCRdb on the reads, gives a single entry per CDR3 protein. Of some 190,000 distinct CDR3 sequences listed, about 47% are singletons. The sample comprised sorted CD4+, CD8+, or CD8+CD57+ T cells (not recorded which) from PBMCs. The receptors stem from a human donor in good health. CDR3s include the opening cysteine and the closing phenylalanine or tryptophan. Fields, in order: V gene, J gene, CDR3 protein.

TRBV9	TRBJ2-3	CASSVGLAVQPADTQYF
TRBV6-5	TRBJ2-1	CASSPSGSAYNEQFF
TRBV11-3	TRBJ2-2	CATSDGSALFF
TRBV7-2	TRBJ2-3	CASSFQYTDTQYF
TRBV5-1	TRBJ2-5	CASSPTAGGSETQYF
TRBV5-1	TRBJ2-1	CASLETSGSYNEQFF
TRBV20-1	TRBJ2-5	CSATSGQETQYF
TRBV25-1	TRBJ2-5	CASSSETQYF
TRBV29-1	TRBJ2-3	CSVDWPPSTDTQYF
TRBV2	TRBJ2-3	CASSGTGTDTQYF
TRBV24-1	TRBJ2-7	CASSYSFRGRQGEQYF
TRBV7-2	TRBJ2-7	CASSFQGTYEQYF
TRBV7-9	TRBJ1-6	CASSRLLETYSSPLHF
TRBV4-3	TRBJ2-7	CASSQGLHSYEQYF
TRBV5-5	TRBJ2-4	CASSSTSGKNIQYF
TRBV2	TRBJ1-5	CASSTRNIDSNSNQPQHF
TRBV5-6	TRBJ1-6	CASSLPNSPLHF
TRBV7-9	TRBJ2-5	CASSSQDREETQYF
TRBV19	TRBJ1-2	CASSILTDYGYTF
TRBV11-2	TRBJ2-1	CASSLFSGQADNEQFF
TRBV25-1	TRBJ1-6	CASSPQDTGSPLHF
TRBV12-3/TRBV12-4	TRBJ1-6	CASSLNSVPLHF
TRBV5-1	TRBJ2-2	CASTLGQGHTGELFF
TRBV6-1	TRBJ2-7	CASSDSDSSEQYF
TRBV6-1	TRBJ2-2	CASGREGLTGELFF
TRBV20-1	TRBJ2-3	CSARGGVDTQYF
TRBV5-1	TRBJ1-1	CASSLAENTEAFF
TRBV14	TRBJ1-5	CASSLTGGQPQHF